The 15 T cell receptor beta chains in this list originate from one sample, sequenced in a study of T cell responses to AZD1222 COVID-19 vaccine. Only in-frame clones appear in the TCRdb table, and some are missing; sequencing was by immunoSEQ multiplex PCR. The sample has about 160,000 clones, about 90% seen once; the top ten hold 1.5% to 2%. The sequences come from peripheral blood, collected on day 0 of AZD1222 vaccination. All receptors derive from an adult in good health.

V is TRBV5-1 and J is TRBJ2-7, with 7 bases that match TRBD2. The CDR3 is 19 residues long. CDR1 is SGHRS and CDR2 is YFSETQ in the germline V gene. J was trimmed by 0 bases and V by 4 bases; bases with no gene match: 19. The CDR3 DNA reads TGCGCCAGCAGCCTTGGGGAGGGAAAAGTCGTGGAGGGCTCCTACGAGCAGTACTTC. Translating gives CASSLGEGKVVEGSYEQYF.

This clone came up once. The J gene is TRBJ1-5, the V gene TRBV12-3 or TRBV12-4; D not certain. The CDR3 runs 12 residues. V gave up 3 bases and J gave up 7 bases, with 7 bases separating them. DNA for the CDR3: TGTGCCAGCAGTTTGTCGAGACAGCCCCAGCATTTT. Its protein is CASSLSRQPQHF.

This chain's CDR3 is CASSPPGLAVYTGELFF. The CDR3, as DNA: TGTGCCAGCAGTCCCCCGGGACTAGCGGTCTACACCGGGGAGCTGTTTTTT. The gene calls are TRBV6-2 or TRBV6-3 and TRBJ2-2; 11 nucleotides line up with TRBD2. Trimming took 5 bases from V and 3 from J; bases not matched to a gene: 8. Germline values: CDR1 MNHEY, CDR2 SVGEGT. The CDR3 has 17 residues.

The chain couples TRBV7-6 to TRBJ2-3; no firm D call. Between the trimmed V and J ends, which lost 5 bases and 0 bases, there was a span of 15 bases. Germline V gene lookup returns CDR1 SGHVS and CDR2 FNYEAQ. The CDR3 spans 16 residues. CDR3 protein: CASSGRGGISTDTQYF. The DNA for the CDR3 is TGTGCCAGCAGCGGCAGAGGCGGAATAAGCACAGATACGCAGTATTTT.

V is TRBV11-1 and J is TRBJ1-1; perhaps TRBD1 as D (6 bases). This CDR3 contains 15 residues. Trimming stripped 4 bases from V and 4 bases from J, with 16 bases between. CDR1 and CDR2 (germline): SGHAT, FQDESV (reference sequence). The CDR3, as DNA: TGTGCCAGCAGCTACCTAGGGGGAGGGTCCACTGAAGCTTTCTTT. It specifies CASSYLGGGSTEAFF. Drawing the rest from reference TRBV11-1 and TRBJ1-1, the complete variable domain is EAEVAQSPRYKITEKSQAVAFWCDPISGHATLYWYRQILGQGPELLVQFQDESVVDDSQLPKDRFSAERLKGVDSTLKIQPAELGDSAMYLCASSYLGGGSTEAFFGQGTRLTVV.

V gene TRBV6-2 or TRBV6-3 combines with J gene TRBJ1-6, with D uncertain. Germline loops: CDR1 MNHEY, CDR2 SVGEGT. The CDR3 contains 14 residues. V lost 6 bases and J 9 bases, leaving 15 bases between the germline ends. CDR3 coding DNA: TGTGCCAGCAGCTTGATCGGAGATACTTCACCCCTCCACTTT. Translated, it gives CASSLIGDTSPLHF.

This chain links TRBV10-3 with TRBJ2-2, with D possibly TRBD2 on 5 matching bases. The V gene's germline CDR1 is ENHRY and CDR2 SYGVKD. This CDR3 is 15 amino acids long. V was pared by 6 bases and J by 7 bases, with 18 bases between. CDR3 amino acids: CAISHPDGGGGELFF. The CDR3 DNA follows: TGTGCCATCAGCCACCCGGACGGAGGAGGCGGGGAGCTGTTTTTT.

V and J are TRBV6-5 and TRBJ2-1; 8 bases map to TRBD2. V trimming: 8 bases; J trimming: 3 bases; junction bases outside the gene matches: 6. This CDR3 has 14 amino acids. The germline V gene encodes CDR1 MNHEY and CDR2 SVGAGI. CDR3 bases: TGTGCCAGCCTCGGGGGGGGTATCTACAATGAGCAGTTCTTC. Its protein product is CASLGGGIYNEQFF.

The CDR3 coding sequence is TGTGCCAGCGAACAGTTTAGCAATCAGCCCCAGCATTTT. It translates to CASEQFSNQPQHF. V and J are TRBV28 and TRBJ1-5; no definite D call. CDR1 and CDR2 (germline): MDHEN, SYDVKM. V was shortened by 8 bases and J by 0 bases, with 8 bases between the two germline ends. There are 13 residues in the CDR3.

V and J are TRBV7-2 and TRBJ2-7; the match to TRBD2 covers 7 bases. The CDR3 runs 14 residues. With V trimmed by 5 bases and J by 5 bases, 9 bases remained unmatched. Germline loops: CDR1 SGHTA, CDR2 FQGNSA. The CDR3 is CASSLRGGPHEQYF. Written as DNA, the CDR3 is TGTGCCAGCAGCCTACGGGGAGGGCCCCACGAGCAGTACTTC.

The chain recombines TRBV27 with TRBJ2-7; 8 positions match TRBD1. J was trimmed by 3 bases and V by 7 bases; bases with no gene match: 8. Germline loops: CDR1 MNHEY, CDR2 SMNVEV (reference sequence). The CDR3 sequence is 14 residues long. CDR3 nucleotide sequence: TGTGCCAGCACAGGGGGCCTTCATCGCTACGAGCAGTACTTC. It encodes CASTGGLHRYEQYF.

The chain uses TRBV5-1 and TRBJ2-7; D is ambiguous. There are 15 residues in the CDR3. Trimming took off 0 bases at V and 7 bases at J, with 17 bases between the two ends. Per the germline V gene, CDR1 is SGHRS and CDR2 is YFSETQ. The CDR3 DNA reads TGCGCCAGCAGCTTGGAAGTCTGGTCTCCCTTGGAGCAGTACTTC. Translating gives CASSLEVWSPLEQYF. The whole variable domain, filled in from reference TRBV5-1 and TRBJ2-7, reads KAGVTQTPRYLIKTRGQQVTLSCSPISGHRSVSWYQQTPGQGLQFLFEYFSETQRNKGNFPGRFSGRQFSNSRSEMNVSTLELGDSALYLCASSLEVWSPLEQYFGPGTRLTVT.

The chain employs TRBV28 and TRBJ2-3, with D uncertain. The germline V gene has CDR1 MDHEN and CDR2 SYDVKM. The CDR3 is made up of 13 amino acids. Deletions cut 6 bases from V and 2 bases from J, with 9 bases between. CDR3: CASSSVNTDTQYF. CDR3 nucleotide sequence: TGTGCCAGCAGCTCCGTCAACACAGATACGCAGTATTTT.

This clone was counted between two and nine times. The CDR3, as DNA: TGTGCCAGTAGTATAGTGCTAGGCGGCGAGCAGTACTTC. Its protein is CASSIVLGGEQYF. The rearrangement uses TRBV19 and TRBJ2-7, with D unresolved. The CDR3 contains 13 residues. The germline V gene has CDR1 LNHDA and CDR2 SQIVND (reference sequence). Trimming pared 1 base from V and 6 bases from J, leaving 10 bases between.

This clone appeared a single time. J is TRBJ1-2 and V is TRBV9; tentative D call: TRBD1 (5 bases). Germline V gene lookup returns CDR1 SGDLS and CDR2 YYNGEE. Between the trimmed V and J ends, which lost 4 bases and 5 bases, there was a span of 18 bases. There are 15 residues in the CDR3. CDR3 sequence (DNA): TGTGCCAGCAGCCTGTATATTCAGGGCACTTATGGCTACACCTTC. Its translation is CASSLYIQGTYGYTF.